The present T cell receptor (beta chain) was sequenced within a study of beta chain features in type 1 diabetes. Study findings and constraints: All four CD4+ subsets of Type 1 diabetes patients contained TCRB CDR3s that were moderately but significantly shorter.

From germline, CDR1 is KGHSH and CDR2 LQKENI. The CDR3 runs 13 residues. V was pared by 2 bases and J by 5 bases, with 9 bases between. As every portion of the isolated RNA was reverse transcribed, the sequencing read expressed TCRB transcripts. Assay: immunoSEQ multiplex PCR; the TCRdb copy retains only in-frame clones and omits some. Of almost 350,000 clones listed, about a tenth are singletons. In its sample, this clone was seen a few times. Its matching antigen is unknown. This receptor was obtained from a man aged 25 to 45 with type 1 diabetes. The source material was central memory CD4+ T cells from blood. The genes are TRBV18 and TRBJ1-1, with D uncertain. In DNA form, the CDR3 reads TGTGCCAGCTCACCAGAGTGGGAAACTGAAGCTTTCTTT. Encoded protein: CASSPEWETEAFF.